This T cell receptor beta chain originates from a study of blood T cell repertoires in COVID-19. Trimming cost V 0 bases and J 3 bases; bases outside gene matches: 5. The length of the CDR3 is 16 residues. From germline, CDR1 is LNHDA and CDR2 SQIVND (reference sequence). Clones were sequenced by immunoSEQ multiplex PCR, and TCRdb holds only the in-frame ones, with some missing. This table has 60,000 to 75,000 clones, around 80% appearing once. The sequenced sample consisted of peripheral blood. This receptor was taken from a human donor in a cohort sampled during active COVID-19. This chain uses TRBV19 with TRBJ1-5; 7 positions agree with TRBD1. CDR3 nucleotide sequence: TGTGCCAGTAGTATAGATCCCGACAGGGCCAATCAGCCCCAGCATTTT. Translating it yields CASSIDPDRANQPQHF.